These 15 T cell receptor beta chains share one sample of origin, sequenced in a study of blood T cell repertoires in COVID-19. The repertoire was sequenced with immunoSEQ multiplex PCR; TCRdb's copy has only in-frame clones and lacks some. The sample holds just under 300,000 clones, approximately 86% seen once. The sequencing input was peripheral blood. All receptors derive from a man between 65 and 79 years old with acute or convalescent COVID-19.

This clone was seen a single time. Here the CDR3 reads CASSDANNRGGYTF. CDR3 DNA sequence: TGTGCCAGCAGTGATGCCAATAACAGGGGCGGCTACACCTTC. The chain combines TRBV25-1 with TRBJ1-2; 7 nucleotides agree with TRBD1. CDR3 size: 14 residues. Germline V gene sequence: CDR1 MGHDK, CDR2 SYGVNS. Trimming at V came to 3 bases and at J to 8 bases, leaving 9 bases not matched to a gene.

V usage is TRBV15 and J usage is TRBJ2-3, with no clear D. Looked up from germline, CDR1 is LNHNV and CDR2 is YYDKDF (reference sequence). V was clipped by 0 bases and J by 2 bases, with 12 bases between them. The CDR3 extends over 16 amino acids. Here the CDR3 DNA reads TGTGCCACCAGCAGAGATGATGGCGGAAACACAGATACGCAGTATTTT. Encoded protein: CATSRDDGGNTDTQYF.

DNA of the CDR3: TGTGCCAGCAGTTACCCCGCGGAGGGGCCAAAGACGTACCAAGAGACCCAGTACTTC. It codes for CASSYPAEGPKTYQETQYF. This chain connects TRBV6-2 or TRBV6-3 to TRBJ2-5, with a weak D call TRBD2 (6 bases). V was cut by 2 bases and J by 0 bases, with 22 bases left in between. Looked up from germline, CDR1 is MNHEY and CDR2 is SVGEGT. The CDR3 sequence is 19 residues long.

The chain couples TRBV18 to TRBJ2-1, with D possibly TRBD1 on 6 matching bases. This CDR3 has 12 amino acids. The germline CDR1 and CDR2 sequences are KGHSH and LQKENI. V lost 2 bases and J 7 bases, leaving 6 bases between the germline ends. CDR3 loop: CASSPDRNEQFF. CDR3 DNA sequence: TGTGCCAGCTCACCAGACAGGAATGAGCAGTTCTTC.

This clone was seen a handful of times. The rearrangement uses TRBV28 and TRBJ1-5, with D tentatively TRBD1 (6 bases). The V end was cut by 6 bases, the J end by 4 bases, with 19 bases between. The CDR3 length is 16 residues. Germline V CDR1 and CDR2: MDHEN, SYDVKM. CDR3 region: CASRPGRVGANQPQHF. DNA of the CDR3: TGTGCCAGCAGGCCCGGGAGGGTGGGGGCGAATCAGCCCCAGCATTTT.

The J gene is TRBJ2-3, the V gene TRBV5-1; D ambiguous. This CDR3 has 15 residues. The V and J ends lost 0 bases and 0 bases respectively, with 8 bases between them. Germline V gene data show CDR1 as SGHRS and CDR2 as YFSETQ. The CDR3 DNA follows: TGCGCCAGCAGCTTGGAGAGCCTTAGCACAGATACGCAGTATTTT. Translated: CASSLESLSTDTQYF. The variable domain in full, completed from reference TRBV5-1 and TRBJ2-3, reads KAGVTQTPRYLIKTRGQQVTLSCSPISGHRSVSWYQQTPGQGLQFLFEYFSETQRNKGNFPGRFSGRQFSNSRSEMNVSTLELGDSALYLCASSLESLSTDTQYFGPGTRLTVL.

The V call is TRBV19, the J call TRBJ2-5, with D perhaps TRBD1 (5 bases). Germline CDR1 reads LNHDA; CDR2 reads SQIVND (reference sequence). V dropped 4 bases and J dropped 4 bases, with 10 bases sitting between them. The CDR3 sequence is 13 residues long. The CDR3 protein is CASSTRGRETQYF. For the CDR3, the DNA is TGTGCCAGTAGTACTAGGGGAAGAGAGACCCAGTACTTC.

The V and J genes are TRBV19 and TRBJ2-1; 7 bases agree with TRBD2. The CDR3 is 16 residues long. The ends lost 2 bases at V and 7 bases at J; junction bases unmatched: 11. Germline V gene data show CDR1 as LNHDA and CDR2 as SQIVND (reference sequence). The CDR3 DNA reads TGTGCCAGTAGTATATTTTTCGGCGGGGGTGGTAATGAGCAGTTCTTC. Its protein is CASSIFFGGGGNEQFF.

This clone occurred a few times. The chain is built from TRBV28 and TRBJ2-7; 7 bases line up with TRBD2. From germline, CDR1 is MDHEN and CDR2 SYDVKM. There are 14 residues in the CDR3. V trimming: 5 bases; J trimming: 2 bases; junction bases outside the gene matches: 6. The CDR3 bases are TGTGCCAGCAGTCCGGGGGGTCCCCCCTACGAGCAGTACTTC. As protein: CASSPGGPPYEQYF.

This clone was seen just once. The CDR3, as DNA: TGTGCCAGCAGCAAGACGGGGGGGGCTTTTGAGACCCAGTACTTC. It translates to CASSKTGGAFETQYF. This chain uses TRBV9 with TRBJ2-5; 8 bases align to TRBD2. The CDR3 is 15 residues long. CDR1 and CDR2 from the germline V gene are SGDLS and YYNGEE. V gave up 4 bases and J gave up 5 bases; unmatched junction bases: 10.

This clone was observed a single time. This rearrangement joins TRBV4-3 to TRBJ1-2; no definite D call. Germline V gene sequence: CDR1 LGHNA, CDR2 YSLEER. The V gene lost 1 base and the J gene lost 0 bases, with 6 bases spanning the gap. The CDR3 is 14 amino acids. In DNA form, the CDR3 reads TGCGCCAGCAGCCAAGTCTCTACTAACTATGGCTACACCTTC. Protein sequence: CASSQVSTNYGYTF.

The chain is built from TRBV7-2 and TRBJ2-2; 7 bases are a match to TRBD1. This CDR3 region has 16 residues. Germline CDR1 reads SGHTA; CDR2 reads FQGNSA. The V gene end was trimmed by 5 bases and the J gene end by 0 bases; junction bases not matched to a gene: 6. CDR3 sequence: CASSPRTGTNTGELFF. The CDR3 region has the DNA TGTGCCAGCAGCCCGCGGACAGGAACGAACACCGGGGAGCTGTTTTTT.

The rearrangement links TRBV7-2 to TRBJ2-3, with TRBD2 matching over 13 bases. The germline gives CDR1 SGHTA, CDR2 FQGNSA. V lost 1 base, J lost 4 bases, and 2 bases stayed unmatched. The CDR3 is 16 amino acids. The CDR3 spells CASSLGLAGGADTQYF. Here the CDR3 DNA reads TGTGCCAGCAGCTTAGGACTAGCGGGAGGTGCAGATACGCAGTATTTT.

The chain carries TRBV7-9 and TRBJ2-3; 10 positions match TRBD1. Germline V gene lookup returns CDR1 SEHNR and CDR2 FQNEAQ (reference sequence). The CDR3 contains 16 residues. With V trimmed by 5 bases and J by 5 bases, 10 bases remained unmatched. The CDR3 sequence: CASSHLTGGEEDTQYF. The CDR3 nucleotides read TGTGCCAGCAGCCACCTGACAGGGGGCGAAGAAGATACGCAGTATTTT.

This clone was seen only a few times. This chain links TRBV5-6 with TRBJ1-3; the D is unclear. This CDR3 is built from 13 residues. CDR1 and CDR2 from the germline V gene are SGHDT and YYEEEE. The V end lost 1 base, the J end lost 6 bases, and 8 bases lay between the germline ends. The CDR3 region is CASSLWGENTIYF. The CDR3 bases are TGTGCCAGCAGCTTGTGGGGAGAAAACACCATATATTTT.